Listed below are T cell receptor beta chains from one sample, sequenced in a study of Graves' ophthalmopathy and Graves' hyperthyroidism. TCRdb used MiXCR to reprocess the multiplex PCR reads, holding one entry per CDR3 protein. The sample includes over a million distinct CDR3 sequences, 35% to 40% of them seen just once. The sample was peripheral blood or thyroid tissue (not recorded which). All receptors come from an adult man with Graves' hyperthyroidism. The CDR3 runs from the conserved cysteine through the conserved F or W. Fields, in order: CDR3 length, clone size, J gene, D gene, V gene, CDR3 DNA, CDR3 protein. A D gene is named only where the DNA matches it firmly. Size values are once, few and many counts, or a class for expanded clones, and some rows have none.

15,many,TRBJ2-7,NA,TRBV19,TGTGCCAGTAGTATGTCGGGCACCAACCAGCTCGAGCAGTACTTC,CASSMSGTNQLEQYF
14,many,TRBJ2-7,TRBD2,TRBV7-2,TGTGCCAGCAGCTTTAGCGGGAAAGCCTACGAGCAGTACTTC,CASSFSGKAYEQYF
12,many,TRBJ1-1,NA,TRBV29-1,TGCAGCGTTGAATGGGGGACGGCTGAAGCTTTCTTT,CSVEWGTAEAFF
14,many,TRBJ2-7,TRBD2,TRBV10-2,TGCGCCACCGGGGATCTAGCGGGGGGTTACGAGCAGTACTTC,CATGDLAGGYEQYF
15,NA,TRBJ1-6,NA,TRBV7-9,TGTGCCAGCACCCCTTGGGCAGGGGTATCTTCACCCCTCCACTTT,CASTPWAGVSSPLHF
14,NA,TRBJ1-4,TRBD1,TRBV2,TGTGCCAGTTACGTTGACAGGGACGATGAAAAACTGTTTTTT,CASYVDRDDEKLFF
15,NA,TRBJ1-2,NA,TRBV19,TGTGCCAGTAGTACCTCGGCGACAGCTAACTATGGCTACACCTTC,CASSTSATANYGYTF
16,many,TRBJ2-2,TRBD2,TRBV5-1,TGCGCCAGCAGCCCCGGACTAGCGGGAGGTAACGGGGAGCTGTTTTTT,CASSPGLAGGNGELFF
13,many,TRBJ1-1,NA,TRBV14,TGTGCCAGCAGGGACAGAGCGAACACTGAAGCTTTCTTT,CASRDRANTEAFF
16,NA,TRBJ2-2,TRBD2,TRBV7-6,TGTGCCAGCAGCTTAGAGCGGGAGGGCGGGACCGGGGAGCTGTTTTTT,CASSLEREGGTGELFF
20,NA,TRBJ1-2,NA,TRBV7-9,TGTGCCAGCAGTCCATACGGACGAGACCCTCTTCCCCTCCGTCTTTATGGCTACACCTTC,CASSPYGRDPLPLRLYGYTF
15,NA,TRBJ2-5,NA,TRBV7-9,TGTGCCAGCAGCCCACCCGGGACTGAAGAAGAGGCCCAGTACTTC,CASSPPGTEEEAQYF
16,NA,TRBJ1-1,NA,TRBV19,TGTGCCAGTAGTATTTATAAGCAGGGGTTGAACACTGAAGCTTTCTTT,CASSIYKQGLNTEAFF
21,many,TRBJ2-6,TRBD1,TRBV7-3,TGTGCCAGCAGCGGAAGGGGTCCCGGGACAGGGTCCCCCTCTGGGGCCAACGTCCTGACTTTC,CASSGRGPGTGSPSGANVLTF
13,NA,TRBJ1-6,NA,TRBV27,TGTGCCAGCAGTTTATGGGATTATTCACCCCTCCACTTT,CASSLWDYSPLHF
19,NA,TRBJ1-1,TRBD1,TRBV12-3/TRBV12-4,TGTGCCAGCAGTTTAGCAAGAGTGTTGGACAGGGGGCTTCGCACTGAAGCTTTCTTT,CASSLARVLDRGLRTEAFF
15,NA,TRBJ2-7,NA,TRBV9,TGTGCCAGCAGCGTTGTCAAGGGATCCGACTACGAGCAGTACTTC,CASSVVKGSDYEQYF
13,few,TRBJ2-7,NA,TRBV19,TGTGCCTGGAGTGTGTCCAACTCCTACGAGCAGTACTTC,CAWSVSNSYEQYF
12,few,TRBJ1-1,NA,TRBV6-6,TGTGCCAGCAGTTCCCTTATGAGGGTGGCTTTCTTT,CASSSLMRVAFF
17,few,TRBJ1-4,NA,TRBV5-1,TGCGCCAGCAGCTTAGGACCTCCCGCCGCAACTAATGAAAAACTGTTTTTT,CASSLGPPAATNEKLFF
15,many,TRBJ1-2,NA,TRBV11-2,TGTGCCAGCAGCTTAGGGACATTACCCGGCTATGGCTACACCTTC,CASSLGTLPGYGYTF
17,few,TRBJ1-3,NA,TRBV7-2,TGTGCCAGCAGCTTATCGATCAGGGACTCGTTCGGAAACACCATATATTTT,CASSLSIRDSFGNTIYF
16,many,TRBJ2-7,NA,TRBV4-3,TGCGCCAGCAGCCAAGAGAAGGGGACTGGTACCTACGAGCAGTACTTC,CASSQEKGTGTYEQYF
16,NA,TRBJ1-4,NA,TRBV5-8,TGTGCCAGCAGCCCCAACCTACGGTCCCCGAATGAAAAACTGTTTTTT,CASSPNLRSPNEKLFF
15,many,TRBJ1-6,NA,TRBV7-6,TGTGCCAGCAGCCCGAGAACAGGGCGGAGTTCACCCCTCCACTTT,CASSPRTGRSSPLHF
16,few,TRBJ2-7,NA,TRBV29-1,TGCAGCGTTGAGGTTTTTTCGGCCGGAAGGCCCTACGAGCAGTACTTC,CSVEVFSAGRPYEQYF
16,NA,TRBJ2-2,NA,TRBV5-4,TGTGCCAGCAGCTTGCCCCCAGGGGATTCCTATGGGGAGCTGTTTTTT,CASSLPPGDSYGELFF
13,many,TRBJ2-7,TRBD1,TRBV19,TGTGCCAGTGCCGGGACAGGGGGCTACGAGCAGTACTTC,CASAGTGGYEQYF
17,NA,TRBJ2-5,NA,TRBV7-2,TGTGCCAGCAGCTTAGAAGGGGTTGGGGGGGGCGCCGGGACCCAGTACTTC,CASSLEGVGGGAGTQYF
12,many,TRBJ2-5,NA,TRBV7-6,TGTGCCAGCACCGACCAGGGGAAGACCCAGTACTTC,CASTDQGKTQYF
15,few,TRBJ2-5,NA,TRBV5-4,TGTGCCAGCAGCCAATTTGTAGGGGACCAAGAGACCCAGTACTTC,CASSQFVGDQETQYF
11,NA,TRBJ2-7,NA,TRBV6-5,TGTGCCAGCTCGACGGTCTACGAGCAGTACTTC,CASSTVYEQYF
17,many,TRBJ1-3,NA,TRBV10-3,TGTGCCATCAGTGAGGGCCTTCTGGGGGACTCTGGAAACACCATATATTTT,CAISEGLLGDSGNTIYF
14,few,TRBJ2-7,NA,TRBV9,TGTGCCAGCAGCGTCAGAGGAGGCGACTACGAGCAGTACTTC,CASSVRGGDYEQYF
13,NA,TRBJ2-7,TRBD2,TRBV7-3,TGTGCCAGCAGCCAATCTAGCGGGAGCTCCTGGTACTTC,CASSQSSGSSWYF
15,many,TRBJ2-7,NA,TRBV2,TGTGCCAGCAGTGAAGAGAGGACTACCCGCTACGAGCAGTACTTC,CASSEERTTRYEQYF
8,many,TRBJ1-5,NA,TRBV20-1,TGCAGTGCTACCCAACAGCATTTT,CSATQQHF
13,once,TRBJ1-5,NA,TRBV10-1,TGCGCCAGCAGTGAGAATATCAATCAGCCCCAGCATTTT,CASSENINQPQHF
18,NA,TRBJ2-2,TRBD2,TRBV24-1,TGTGCCACCAGTGACTGGACTAGCGGGGGGACGAACACCGGGGAGCTGTTTTTT,CATSDWTSGGTNTGELFF
18,many,TRBJ2-5,TRBD2,TRBV7-2,TGTGCCAGCAGCTTAGAGTTTCGTAGCGGGGGGTCCCGGGAGACCCAGTACTTC,CASSLEFRSGGSRETQYF
14,NA,TRBJ1-5,TRBD1,TRBV7-8,TGTGCTAGAATCGGGACAGGGGACAATCAGCCCCAGCATTTT,CARIGTGDNQPQHF
15,few,TRBJ1-5,NA,TRBV12-3/TRBV12-4,TGTGCCAGCAGTTTAAAGGGCAGGGGCAATCAGCCCCAGCATTTT,CASSLKGRGNQPQHF
11,many,TRBJ2-7,TRBD1,TRBV29-1,TGCAGCGTGGACAGGGGAAACGAGCAGTACTTC,CSVDRGNEQYF
15,NA,TRBJ2-5,NA,TRBV6-1,TGTGCCAGCAGTGAGCGACGACAGGGAGGGGAGACCCAGTACTTC,CASSERRQGGETQYF
14,few,TRBJ2-5,NA,TRBV20-1,TGCAGTGCTAGAGATGGGAAATACAGAGAGACCCAGTACTTC,CSARDGKYRETQYF
15,many,TRBJ2-5,NA,TRBV7-8,TGTGCCAGCAGCTTAACCGGCGGATTCCAAGAGACCCAGTACTTC,CASSLTGGFQETQYF
12,NA,TRBJ2-3,NA,TRBV7-9,TGTGCCAGCAGCTCCGGATGGGATACGCAGTATTTT,CASSSGWDTQYF
13,few,TRBJ1-4,NA,TRBV19,TGTGCCAGTAGTGTCGACAGCTGGGAAAAACTGTTTTTT,CASSVDSWEKLFF
14,NA,TRBJ1-1,NA,TRBV7-6,TGTGCCAGCAGCTATTATGGGGATAACACTGAAGCTTTCTTT,CASSYYGDNTEAFF